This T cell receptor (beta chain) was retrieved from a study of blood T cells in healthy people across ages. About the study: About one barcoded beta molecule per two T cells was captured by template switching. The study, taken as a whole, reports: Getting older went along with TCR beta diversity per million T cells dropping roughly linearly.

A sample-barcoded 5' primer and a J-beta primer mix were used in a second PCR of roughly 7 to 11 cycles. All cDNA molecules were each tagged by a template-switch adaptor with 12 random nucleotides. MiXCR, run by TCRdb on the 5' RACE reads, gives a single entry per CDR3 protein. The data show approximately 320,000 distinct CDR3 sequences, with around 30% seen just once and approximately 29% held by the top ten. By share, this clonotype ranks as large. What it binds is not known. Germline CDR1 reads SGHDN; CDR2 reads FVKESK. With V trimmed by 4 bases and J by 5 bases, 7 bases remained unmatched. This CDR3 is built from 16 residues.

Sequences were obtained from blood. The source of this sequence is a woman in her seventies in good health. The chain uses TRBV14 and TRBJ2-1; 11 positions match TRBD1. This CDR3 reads CASSRVPGQGDNEQFF. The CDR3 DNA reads TGTGCCAGCAGCCGAGTCCCGGGACAGGGGGACAATGAGCAGTTCTTC.